The present T cell receptor beta chain was sequenced within a study of response to subunit inactivated influenza vaccine. The CDR3 consists of 15 residues. The junction had 7 bases not matched to a gene; V was cut back by 5 bases and J by 3 bases. Germline lookup yields CDR1 SGHVS and CDR2 FNYEAQ. TCRdb re-analysed the RT-PCR reads in MiXCR, keeping a single row per CDR3 protein. The sample contains almost 600,000 distinct CDR3 sequences, 14% of which appear only once. This specimen consisted of PBMCs from blood, obtained approximately 13 days after vaccination. The TCR was taken from a man in his forties or fifties who received an inactivated influenza vaccine. This chain uses TRBV7-6 with TRBJ2-7, with 10 bases aligning to TRBD1. The CDR3 DNA reads TGTGCCAGCAGCCAACGGACAGGGGGTGTCTACGAGCAGTACTTC. This translates into CASSQRTGGVYEQYF.